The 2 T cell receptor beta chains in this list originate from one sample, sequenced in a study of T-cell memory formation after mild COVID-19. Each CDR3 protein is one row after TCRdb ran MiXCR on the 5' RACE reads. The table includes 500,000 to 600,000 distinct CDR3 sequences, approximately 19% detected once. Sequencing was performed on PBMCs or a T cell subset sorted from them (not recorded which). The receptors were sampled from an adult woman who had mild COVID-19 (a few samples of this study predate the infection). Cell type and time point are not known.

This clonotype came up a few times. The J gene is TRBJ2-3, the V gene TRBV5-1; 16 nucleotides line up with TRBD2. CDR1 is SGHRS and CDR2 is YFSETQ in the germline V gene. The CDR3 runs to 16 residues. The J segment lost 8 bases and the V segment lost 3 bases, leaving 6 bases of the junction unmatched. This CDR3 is CASSWGTSGGARTQYF. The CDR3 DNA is TGCGCCAGCAGCTGGGGGACTAGCGGGGGGGCCCGTACGCAGTATTTT.

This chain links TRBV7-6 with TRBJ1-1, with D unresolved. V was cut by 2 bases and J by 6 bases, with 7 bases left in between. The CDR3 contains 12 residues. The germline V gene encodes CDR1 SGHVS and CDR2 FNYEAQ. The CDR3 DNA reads TGTGCCAGCAGCTTAATTGGATCTGAAGCTTTCTTT. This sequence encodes CASSLIGSEAFF.